This T cell receptor beta chain came from a study of blood T cell repertoires in COVID-19 (dated by TCRdb to 2020 to 2022). Describing the broader study: Samples covering the acute and convalescent phases of COVID-19 were provided by collaborators in the United States, Italy and Spain. The prospective study material was composed of cDNA or gDNA derived from T cells, B-cell-depleted T cells, or PBMCs. Deeply sampled blood TCRbeta repertoires from subjects exposed to, actively infected with, or recovered from COVID-19 were included in the dataset. The repertoires were released in a freely available public database intended as a resource for research on the immune response to SARS-CoV-2. Samples came from the ongoing ImmuneRACE study (first 160 participants) plus 1,254 subjects from 6 global collaborators. Nearly every sample came with metadata listing a de-identified subject ID, COVID-19 status, age in years and sex. Where available, HLA class I and class II types were taken from metadata supplied by the sample provider and were not determined by assay-based typing. The paper's findings and limits, for the study overall: The amount of clinical and demographic metadata varied by source and participant and was provided uncurated.

TCRbeta CDR3 regions were amplified from genomic DNA using the immunoSEQ Assay, a bias-controlled multiplex PCR. Per the authors' processing: The number of nucleated cells in each sample was estimated by amplification of reference gene primers within the assay. To quantify the absolute abundance of each unique TCRbeta CDR3 rearrangement, sequence reads were collapsed and filtered. For each sample, productive Simpson clonality was calculated as the square root of Simpson's diversity index across productive rearrangements. TCRdb stores this immuneACCESS table with in-frame sequences only. Part of the clones is absent; in the studies checked, under half of the shortfall reflects unresolved V genes, and no reason is known for the rest. The V and J calls and clone size come from that table; D and trimming were worked out from the DNA. The sample data list under 150,000 clones, and approximately 83% of these were observed just once. Roughly 8% of the sample is in the top ten clones.

At one collaborating source in Seattle, patients were enrolled during active infection and were followed longitudinally through the course of disease. The collaborating institutions used their own protocols to collect whole blood in K2EDTA tubes. For TCRbeta analysis, collaborator samples were shipped as frozen whole blood, as isolated PBMCs, or as DNA extracted from either sample type. The CDR3 runs 17 residues from the cysteine to the phenylalanine. Solely the CDR3 DNA is kept, with 51 bases framed from the first base. Based on the germline V gene, the CDR1 and CDR2 sequences are SGHVS and FQNEAQ. Relative to germline, V is missing 4 bases and J is missing 2 bases, with 9 bases of the junction outside any gene match. About this clone itself: The clone's antigen remains unknown. The sample holds no much larger clone one base away, and base qualities are not on file.

The sequence derives from a woman in her sixties with COVID-19, enrolled during active disease. Sequences were obtained from peripheral blood. Recombination joined TRBV7-8 with TRBJ2-2; the central 8 bases match TRBD2. The CDR3 here reads CASSYTAGAVNTGELFF. The nucleotides read TGTGCCAGCAGCTATACAGCGGGGGCCGTTAACACCGGGGAGCTGTTTTTT.